Listed below are T cell receptor beta chains from one sample, sequenced in a study of blood T cell repertoires in COVID-19. Here immunoSEQ multiplex PCR was the method, and the copy in TCRdb shows in-frame clones only, minus some. The sample carries approximately 280,000 clones, roughly 87% recorded once. The sequencing sample was made of PBMCs or T cells enriched from blood (not recorded which). The receptor set was obtained from a middle-aged woman who had recovered from COVID-19. CDR3s include the opening cysteine and the closing phenylalanine or tryptophan. D genes are given only for firm matches. The size field is filled for only some rows; it gives once, few, many or a size class.

clone size	J gene	V gene	D gene	CDR3 protein	CDR3 DNA
.	TRBJ2-5	TRBV4-3	TRBD1	CASSQGTGQETQYF	TGCGCCAGCAGCCAAGGGACAGGGCAAGAGACCCAGTACTTC
.	TRBJ1-4	TRBV28	.	CASSVPGFQKLFF	TGTGCCAGCAGCGTCCCCGGGTTTCAAAAACTGTTTTTT
.	TRBJ2-1	TRBV7-2	TRBD2	CASSLHRLAGDNEQFF	TGTGCCAGCAGCCTCCATCGACTAGCGGGAGACAATGAGCAGTTCTTC
.	TRBJ2-5	TRBV24-1	TRBD2	CATSEKPGLAGETQYF	TGTGCCACCAGTGAAAAGCCGGGACTAGCCGGAGAGACCCAGTACTTC
once	TRBJ2-3	TRBV4-3	TRBD2	CASSQGLAGFTDTQYF	TGCGCCAGCAGCCAAGGGCTAGCGGGGTTCACAGATACGCAGTATTTT
.	TRBJ2-3	TRBV14	TRBD2	CASSRGLAVATDTQYF	TGTGCCAGCAGCCGGGGACTAGCAGTAGCGACAGATACGCAGTATTTT
.	TRBJ1-3	TRBV7-9	.	CASSPTQGSGNTIYF	TGTGCCAGCAGTCCCACCCAGGGGTCCGGAAACACCATATATTTT
.	TRBJ2-7	TRBV6-4	TRBD2	CASSDGKREKPYEQYF	TGTGCCAGCAGTGACGGTAAGCGGGAGAAACCCTACGAGCAGTACTTC
.	TRBJ1-4	TRBV2	.	CASRLDRIGNEKLFF	TGTGCCAGCAGACTAGACCGTATCGGAAATGAAAAACTGTTTTTT
.	TRBJ2-5	TRBV4-3	.	CASSQDSQETQYF	TGCGCCAGCAGCCAAGACAGTCAAGAGACCCAGTACTTC
.	TRBJ1-2	TRBV14	TRBD1	CASSRDRGYGYTF	TGTGCCAGCAGCCGGGACAGGGGGTATGGCTACACCTTC
.	TRBJ1-2	TRBV7-8	TRBD1	CASSLVVMGDRRDGYTF	TGTGCCAGCAGCTTAGTTGTGATGGGGGACAGACGAGATGGCTACACCTTC
few	TRBJ1-1	TRBV4-2	.	CASSLEPGTEAFF	TGTGCCAGCAGCCTTGAACCGGGCACTGAAGCTTTCTTT
.	TRBJ2-2	TRBV24-1	TRBD1	CATSDATGTNTGELFF	TGTGCCACCAGTGATGCGACAGGGACGAACACCGGGGAGCTGTTTTTT
.	TRBJ1-4	TRBV2	TRBD1	CASSRDRGQEKLFF	TGTGCCAGCAGTAGGGACAGGGGGCAAGAAAAACTGTTTTTT
.	TRBJ2-5	TRBV7-2	.	CASTHFGEPETQYF	TGTGCCAGCACCCACTTCGGGGAGCCAGAGACCCAGTACTTC
.	TRBJ1-4	TRBV5-4	.	CASSQDRLNEKLFF	TGTGCCAGCAGTCAAGACAGGTTGAATGAAAAACTGTTTTTT
.	TRBJ2-1	TRBV29-1	TRBD1	CSAPGGTGLAESSYNEQFF	TGCAGCGCCCCCGGTGGGACAGGGCTAGCGGAAAGCTCCTACAATGAGCAGTTCTTC
.	TRBJ1-1	TRBV7-2	.	CASSLGNSNTEAFF	TGTGCCAGCAGCTTAGGTAACAGCAACACTGAAGCTTTCTTT
.	TRBJ1-4	TRBV30	.	CAWSASGEKLFF	TGTGCCTGGAGCGCAAGCGGGGAAAAACTGTTTTTT
.	TRBJ2-1	TRBV7-3	TRBD2	CASSVGLAGGTVQFF	TGTGCCAGCAGCGTGGGACTAGCGGGAGGCACAGTGCAGTTCTTC
.	TRBJ2-7	TRBV7-2	.	CASSLAGGDYEQYF	TGTGCCAGCAGCTTAGCGGGAGGTGACTACGAGCAGTACTTC
once	TRBJ2-3	TRBV7-2	.	CASKGTGADTQYF	TGTGCCAGCAAGGGAACGGGGGCAGATACGCAGTATTTT
.	TRBJ2-3	TRBV28	TRBD2	CASSLAGGSGDTQYF	TGTGCCAGCAGTTTAGCGGGAGGGTCCGGGGATACGCAGTATTTT
.	TRBJ2-1	TRBV29-1	TRBD1	CSTWTGEPYNEQFF	TGCAGCACCTGGACAGGGGAACCCTACAATGAGCAGTTCTTC
once	TRBJ2-7	TRBV28	.	CASSTSRDTDLSSYEQYF	TGTGCCAGCAGCACGTCCCGGGACACGGATTTAAGCTCCTACGAGCAGTACTTC
.	TRBJ1-3	TRBV7-9	.	CASSQASGNGNTIYF	TGTGCCAGCAGCCAAGCATCAGGGAATGGAAACACCATATATTTT
once	TRBJ2-2	TRBV19	TRBD2	CATKGLAGNVGELFF	TGTGCCACTAAAGGACTAGCGGGGAACGTTGGGGAGCTGTTTTTT
.	TRBJ2-1	TRBV5-1	TRBD2	CASSRGTSGDNEQFF	TGCGCCAGCAGCCGCGGGACTAGCGGGGACAATGAGCAGTTCTTC
.	TRBJ2-3	TRBV25-1	.	CASSDLADTDTQYF	TGTGCCAGCAGTGACCTAGCAGACACAGATACGCAGTATTTT
.	TRBJ2-7	TRBV4-1	TRBD1	CASSQERDRGAEQYF	TGCGCCAGCAGCCAAGAACGGGACAGGGGGGCCGAGCAGTACTTC
.	TRBJ2-1	TRBV28	.	CASSLKGARGQGRWYEQFF	TGTGCCAGCAGTTTAAAGGGGGCCAGAGGGCAGGGGAGGTGGTATGAGCAGTTCTTC
.	TRBJ1-3	TRBV3-1/TRBV3-2	.	CASSQDHQGRVGNTIYF	TGTGCCAGCAGCCAAGATCATCAGGGGAGGGTTGGAAACACCATATATTTT
.	TRBJ1-2	TRBV4-1	TRBD1	CASSRDRAARSYGYTF	TGCGCCAGCAGCCGGGACAGGGCCGCCCGCTCCTATGGCTACACCTTC
.	TRBJ2-7	TRBV7-2	.	CASSSTNRAYEQYF	TGTGCCAGCAGCTCAACGAACAGGGCCTACGAGCAGTACTTC
.	TRBJ2-5	TRBV7-9	TRBD2	CASSRTSGRAGPQYF	TGTGCCAGCAGCAGGACTAGCGGGAGGGCCGGGCCCCAGTACTTC
few	TRBJ1-3	TRBV19	.	CASSFSESGNTIYF	TGTGCCAGTAGTTTTTCGGAGTCTGGAAACACCATATATTTT
.	TRBJ2-4	TRBV4-1	TRBD2	CASSQGLAGGLAKNIQYF	TGCGCCAGCAGCCAGGGACTAGCGGGAGGGCTAGCCAAAAACATTCAGTACTTC
.	TRBJ1-1	TRBV6-2/TRBV6-3	TRBD1	CASSPPGQRYTEAFF	TGTGCCAGCAGTCCCCCGGGACAGCGTTACACTGAAGCTTTCTTT
.	TRBJ1-2	TRBV7-2	.	CASSLDPTGRGYTF	TGTGCCAGCAGCTTAGACCCTACAGGTAGAGGCTACACCTTC
.	TRBJ2-7	TRBV28	TRBD1	CASTGQGTYEQYF	TGTGCCAGCACCGGACAGGGAACCTACGAGCAGTACTTC
.	TRBJ2-7	TRBV18	.	CASSPREVGDYEQYF	TGTGCCAGCTCACCACGGGAGGTCGGGGATTACGAGCAGTACTTC
once	TRBJ2-5	TRBV7-2	.	CASSLAPAEETQYF	TGTGCCAGCAGCTTAGCGCCTGCAGAAGAGACCCAGTACTTC